These 4 T cell receptor beta chains were all obtained from the same sample, sequenced in a study of T cells in Graves' hyperthyroidism and ophthalmopathy. From RNA transcripts, TCR beta CDR3 regions were amplified. The HTBI set primed first-round TCR CDR3 RT-PCR. TCRdb recomputed calls from the multiplex PCR reads with MiXCR, one row per CDR3 protein. The sample carries 300,000 to 450,000 distinct CDR3 sequences, roughly 14% recorded once. The sequenced sample consisted of blood. These receptor sequences come from a young woman with Graves' ophthalmopathy.

This clonotype was found many times. The chain employs TRBV11-2 and TRBJ2-7, with a tentative D call TRBD1 (6 bases). Germline lookup yields CDR1 SGHAT and CDR2 FQNNGV. V was shortened by 2 bases and J by 0 bases, with 8 bases between the two germline ends. This CDR3 is built from 14 residues. The CDR3 DNA reads TGTGCCAGCAGCTTACAGGGGCCCTCCTACGAGCAGTACTTC. Its protein is CASSLQGPSYEQYF.

The sample holds a few counts of this clonotype. The gene calls are TRBV11-3 and TRBJ2-3; the D is unclear. The germline V and J ends were trimmed by 4 bases and 2 bases, with 13 bases remaining between them. Germline values: CDR1 SGHNT, CDR2 YENEEA. The CDR3 is made up of 15 amino acids. The CDR3 region has the DNA TGTGCCAGCAGCTCGAACCCAGCAGCCACAGATACGCAGTATTTT. Its protein product is CASSSNPAATDTQYF. The entire variable domain, with the rest obtained from reference TRBV11-3 and TRBJ2-3, is as follows: EAGVVQSPRYKIIEKKQPVAFWCNPISGHNTLYWYLQNLGQGPELLIRYENEEAVDDSQLPKDRFSAERLKGVDSTLKIQPAELGDSAVYLCASSSNPAATDTQYFGPGTRLTVL.

This clonotype was recorded at least ten times. V and J are TRBV3-1 and TRBJ1-1, with 9 bases fitting TRBD1. Germline loops: CDR1 LGHDT, CDR2 YNNKEL (reference sequence). Trimming took 4 bases from V and 1 from J; bases not matched to a gene: 7. The CDR3 contains 16 residues. The CDR3 DNA reads TGTGCCAGCAGCCCCACAGGGGGCAAAGGGAACACTGAAGCTTTCTTT. Its translation is CASSPTGGKGNTEAFF.

As regards this clonotype: This could be a read error, since a much larger clone is one nucleotide away. The V and J genes are TRBV20-1 and TRBJ2-1; TRBD2 matches 9 bases. The V segment lost 5 bases and the J segment 0 bases; nucleotides outside the gene matches: 8. Germline values: CDR1 DFQATT, CDR2 SNEGSKA (reference sequence). CDR3 length: 16 residues. CDR3 amino acids: CSAGGGGGYSYNEQFF. As DNA, the CDR3 is TGCAGTGCTGGCGGGGGGGGGGGGTACTCCTACAATGAGCAGTTCTTC.